Listed below are T cell receptor beta chains from one sample, sequenced in a study of tumor-infiltrating lymphocytes in primary liver carcinoma. From the multiplex PCR reads, TCRdb called clonotypes with MiXCR, one entry per CDR3 protein. The sample shows around 100,000 distinct CDR3 sequences, 55% to 80% of them seen only once. Sequencing was carried out using liver tumor tissue from sampling region 2. The receptors come from a woman aged 60-75 years with primary liver carcinoma and hepatitis B virus infection. Each CDR3 is given with its conserved first and last residue. A D gene is named only where the DNA matches it firmly. Clone size is shown for a subset of rows, as once, few, many or a class of expanded clone.

TRBV28	-	TRBJ2-1	-	TGTGTCAGCAGTACGACAGGCGCGAGCTCCTACAATGAGCAGTTCTTC	CVSSTTGASSYNEQFF
TRBV10-3	-	TRBJ1-1	TRBD1	TGTGCCATCAGCGGGCGACAGGGGGCGGTGGGTGACCCCGCGTTT	CAISGRQGAVGDPAF
TRBV5-4	many	TRBJ2-5	TRBD1	TGTGCCAGCAGCTCGGGACAGGGGAGGTCAGAGACCCAGTACTTC	CASSSGQGRSETQYF
TRBV19	-	TRBJ1-1	-	TGTGCCAGTAGTAACACATATGGAGGCGCTGAAGCTTTCTTT	CASSNTYGGAEAFF
TRBV12-3/TRBV12-4	once	TRBJ2-5	-	TGTGCCAACAGTCCCATTCTAGTAGGCACCCAGTACTTC	CANSPILVGTQYF
TRBV28	many	TRBJ1-2	TRBD1	TGTGCCAGCAGTCCCGACAGGGCCTATGGCTACACCTTC	CASSPDRAYGYTF
TRBV11-3	-	TRBJ2-3	TRBD1	TGTGCCAGCAGCTCTTGGTCCCTTGACAGGGGCACATATACGCAATACTTT	CASSSWSLDRGTYTQYF
TRBV6-2/TRBV6-3	-	TRBJ2-1	TRBD2	TGTGCCAGCCGTTACCGGGCTAGCGGGGCCTACAATGAGGAGTTCTTC	CASRYRASGAYNEEFF
TRBV11-2	-	TRBJ2-3	TRBD2	TGTGCCAGCAGCTTCGGGAGGATAGATAGAAAGTATTTT	CASSFGRIDRKYF
TRBV6-5	-	TRBJ2-2	-	TGTGCCAGCAATAAAATTCCGGACAGCACCGGGGAGCCGTTCTTT	CASNKIPDSTGEPFF
TRBV12-3/TRBV12-4	-	TRBJ2-1	TRBD2	TGTGCTAGCAGTTCCTGGACTAGCATCAATGAGCAGTTCTTC	CASSSWTSINEQFF
TRBV12-3/TRBV12-4	many	TRBJ2-2	-	TGTGCCAGCAGCCCCGGTCGGGACCGACTTATCGGGGAGCTGTTTTTT	CASSPGRDRLIGELFF
TRBV5-1	once	TRBJ1-1	-	TGTGCCAGCAGCTTGGCCGGCGGGATGAACACTGAAGTTTTCTTT	CASSLAGGMNTEVFF
TRBV28	-	TRBJ1-1	-	TGTGCCATCAGTTTCCTAACTCTCGGACAGTTTGAAGCTTTCTTT	CAISFLTLGQFEAFF
TRBV11-2	-	TRBJ1-1	-	TGCACCAGCGGAGATCTGAACACTGGAGCTTTCTTT	CTSGDLNTGAFF
TRBV7-9	many	TRBJ1-1	TRBD1	TGTGCCAGCAGCCGACCGGGGACAGGGGGCACTGAAGCTTTCTTT	CASSRPGTGGTEAFF
TRBV4-1	many	TRBJ1-5	-	TGCGCCAGCAGCCAAGCCCAGGGCCAGCCCCAGCATTTT	CASSQAQGQPQHF
TRBV12-3/TRBV12-4	-	TRBJ2-4	-	TGTGCCGGCAGTGTCAGTAGGAACATTCGGTACTTC	CAGSVSRNIRYF
TRBV11-2	-	TRBJ1-6	-	TGTGCCGGCAGCTTAGATTCAGGGAGGAATTCACACCTCCACTTT	CAGSLDSGRNSHLHF
TRBV11-2	medium-sized	TRBJ2-5	TRBD2	TGTGCCAGCAGCTTATCGCTAGCGGGAGAGACCCAGTACTTC	CASSLSLAGETQYF
TRBV11-2	-	TRBJ2-7	-	TGTGCCAGCACGACTCCCGGGCGGGAGTCAAGGGGGGAACAGTACTTC	CASTTPGRESRGEQYF
TRBV11-1	once	TRBJ2-3	-	TGTACCAGCAGCTTAAGGCAACGTGCGGTAGAGTCTCATTTT	CTSSLRQRAVESHF
TRBV11-3	-	TRBJ2-7	-	TGTGCCGGCAGCTTGGGCCCACTTGAATCATACGAGCAGTACTTC	CAGSLGPLESYEQYF
TRBV29-1	many	TRBJ2-7	-	TGCAGCATTGTGATAGGGGAACCCTACGAGCAGTACTTC	CSIVIGEPYEQYF
TRBV19	-	TRBJ2-7	-	TGTGCCACGGCGGCCGGGACAAGGACCTACGAGCAGTACTTC	CATAAGTRTYEQYF
TRBV2	-	TRBJ2-1	-	TGTGCCAGCAACTTACCCCCCGGGAATGAGCAGTTCTTC	CASNLPPGNEQFF
TRBV5-1	many	TRBJ2-1	-	TGCGCCAGCAGCTTGGACTCCCCATACAATGAGCAGTTCTTC	CASSLDSPYNEQFF
TRBV7-9	-	TRBJ1-1	-	TGTGCCAGCAACCGACCGGGGACGGGGGGCACTGAAGCTTTCTTT	CASNRPGTGGTEAFF
TRBV6-2/TRBV6-3	-	TRBJ2-7	TRBD2	TGTGCCAGCAGTTACCGCTTGGGTTGTACTAGCGGGAGGACCGTCTCCTACGAGCAGTACTTC	CASSYRLGCTSGRTVSYEQYF
TRBV20-1	-	TRBJ2-6	TRBD1	TGCAGCGCTTATGTTACCGGGACAGGGGGCTCTGGGGCCAACGTCCTGACTTTC	CSAYVTGTGGSGANVLTF
TRBV28	-	TRBJ2-3	TRBD2	TGTGCCAGCAGTACCCACCGACTAGCGGGAGATAGCAGCACAGATACGCAGTATTTT	CASSTHRLAGDSSTDTQYF
TRBV19	-	TRBJ2-3	-	TGTGCCAGTAGTATGTCTGGCGCGAGAGATACGCAGTATTTT	CASSMSGARDTQYF
TRBV29-1	-	TRBJ2-3	-	TGCAGCATTGGGAACAGAACCCTCACAGATACGCAGTATTTT	CSIGNRTLTDTQYF
TRBV6-6	many	TRBJ2-5	TRBD2	TGTGCCAGCAGCGGTAGAGCGGGAAAAGAGACCCAGTACTTC	CASSGRAGKETQYF
TRBV6-1	-	TRBJ1-4	-	TGTGCCAGTAACAGAGGCCGGGATAATGAAAAACTGTTTTTT	CASNRGRDNEKLFF
TRBV12-3/TRBV12-4	-	TRBJ2-5	-	TGTGCCAGCAGTTTATATGCGGAAGAGGGGGAGACCCGGTACTTC	CASSLYAEEGETRYF
TRBV11-3	-	TRBJ2-6	-	TGTGCCACCAGCTCTGAAGGGGCTGGTGGGGCCAACGTCCTAACTTTC	CATSSEGAGGANVLTF
TRBV28	-	TRBJ2-1	-	TGTGCCAGCAGTTTTTCCACTTGGTTAGGGAGCTCCTACAATGAGCAGTTCTTC	CASSFSTWLGSSYNEQFF
TRBV11-3	-	TRBJ2-3	TRBD2	TGTGCCAGCCAGGGACTAAGCACAGATACGCAGTATTTT	CASQGLSTDTQYF
TRBV11-1	-	TRBJ2-1	TRBD2	TGTACCAGCAGCTCCCCCGAGACTAGCGGGAGTTCTTTGGGGCAGTTCTTC	CTSSSPETSGSSLGQFF
TRBV5-8	many	TRBJ1-1	TRBD1	TGTGCCAGCAGCTTAGGACAGGGTACGGGGAACACTGAAGCTTTCTTT	CASSLGQGTGNTEAFF
TRBV5-4	once	TRBJ2-7	-	TGTGCCAGCAACCACCGGGACCGATACGAGCAGTACTTC	CASNHRDRYEQYF
TRBV28	-	TRBJ1-5	-	TGTGCCAGCAGTTTAGAGAGAGGACTCAATCAGCCCCATCATTTT	CASSLERGLNQPHHF
TRBV28	-	TRBJ2-7	TRBD1	TGTGCCAGCGGTATAGGACAGGAATTAGTGCAGTACTTC	CASGIGQELVQYF
TRBV7-9	many	TRBJ2-2	TRBD1	TGTGCCAGCAGCTTAGAGGGACAGGGCTCCGGGGAGCTGTTTTTT	CASSLEGQGSGELFF
TRBV29-1	many	TRBJ2-7	-	TGCAGCGTTGAAGGGAATACGGACGAGCAGTACTTC	CSVEGNTDEQYF
TRBV11-2	-	TRBJ1-2	TRBD1	TGTGCCAGCAGCTTATCGGGACAGAACTATGGCTACGCCTTC	CASSLSGQNYGYAF
TRBV7-3	-	TRBJ2-1	-	TGTGCCAGCAGCTTAGGGGCGACGTACAATGAGCAGTTCTTC	CASSLGATYNEQFF
TRBV11-3	once	TRBJ2-2	-	TGTGCCAACAGCTTAGGCAGGCTAGAGGGAAACACCGGGGAGCCGTTTTTT	CANSLGRLEGNTGEPFF
TRBV28	-	TRBJ1-3	TRBD1	TGTGCCAGCAGTCTTCCGGGACAGGGACGTAAAGGTGGAAACACCATATATTTT	CASSLPGQGRKGGNTIYF
TRBV6-5	many	TRBJ2-7	TRBD2	TGTGCCAGCAGTTACGGGACTAGCGGTTCCTACGAGCAGTACTTC	CASSYGTSGSYEQYF
TRBV4-2	-	TRBJ2-7	-	TGTGCCAGCAGCCCCATGAGCGGAGCCACCTACGAACAGTACTTC	CASSPMSGATYEQYF
TRBV12-3/TRBV12-4	many	TRBJ2-3	-	TGTGCCAGCAGCCCTCCTTTGTCGTTTGGGGGCACGCAGTATTTT	CASSPPLSFGGTQYF
TRBV30	few	TRBJ2-1	TRBD2	TGTGCCTGGGCCATACCTAGCGGGATTATCGATGAGCAGTTCTTC	CAWAIPSGIIDEQFF
TRBV2	-	TRBJ1-5	-	TGTGCCAGCAGAAACAGTGGGATTAGCAATCAGCCCCAGCATTTT	CASRNSGISNQPQHF